Sequencing of this T cell receptor beta chain was carried out in a study of blood T cells in healthy people across ages. Trimming pared 1 base from V and 4 bases from J, leaving 14 bases between. This CDR3 is 16 amino acids long. Germline values: CDR1 LGHNA, CDR2 YNFKEQ. Combining a sample-barcoded 5' primer with a J-beta primer mix, a second PCR ran for roughly 6 to 11 cycles. From the 5' RACE reads, TCRdb called clonotypes with MiXCR, one entry per CDR3 protein. The sample contains around 2 million distinct CDR3 sequences, 39% of which appear only once. The rearrangement links TRBV4-2 to TRBJ2-1, with TRBD2 as a possible D gene (6 bases). The sequencing input was blood. This clonotype was sampled from a human donor in good health. CDR3 sequence reads: CASSQVRGLGYNEQFF. The CDR3 coding sequence is TGTGCCAGCAGCCAAGTTAGGGGACTGGGGTACAATGAGCAGTTCTTC.